One sample yielded the 8 T cell receptor beta chains listed below, sequenced in a study of T cell repertoires in cytomegalovirus infection. TCRdb re-called the reads with MiXCR, one entry per CDR3 protein. The repertoire holds some 250,000 distinct CDR3 sequences, 8% to 9.5% seen once, with approximately 15% in the top ten. Material: PBMCs. Every receptor here comes from a human donor in good health (CMV status not recorded). Some clones in this sample may be carry-over from other donors' samples.

At least ten counts were recorded for this clonotype. This sequence joins TRBV7-8 and TRBJ1-5, with D possibly matching TRBD1 (6 bases). There are 14 residues in the CDR3. Trimming took 5 bases from V and 3 from J, leaving 11 bases between them. CDR1 SGHVS and CDR2 FQNEAQ come from the germline V gene. CDR3 in amino acids: CASSQDSPNQPQHF. The CDR3 DNA reads as TGTGCCAGCAGCCAGGACAGCCCCAATCAGCCCCAGCATTTT.

This clonotype has ten or more counts. The chain has TRBV7-7 and TRBJ1-5; TRBD1 aligns across 8 bases. Looked up from germline, CDR1 is SSHAT and CDR2 is FNYEAQ (reference sequence). With V trimmed by 5 bases and J by 0 bases, 12 bases remained unmatched. This CDR3 spans 18 amino acids. The CDR3 loop is CASSLSVLDRGSNQPQHF. CDR3 DNA: TGTGCCAGCAGCCTCAGCGTCCTTGACAGGGGTAGCAATCAGCCCCAGCATTTT.

Only a few counts were recorded for this clonotype. This chain joins TRBV9 and TRBJ1-5, with unresolved D. Trimming took 3 bases from V and 5 from J, leaving 12 bases between them. Germline assignment: CDR1 SGDLS and CDR2 YYNGEE. CDR3 size: 14 residues. This CDR3 is CASSAGPKDQPQHF. The DNA for the CDR3 is TGTGCCAGCAGCGCCGGACCGAAGGATCAGCCCCAGCATTTT.

V and J are TRBV9 and TRBJ2-3; TRBD2 agrees at 8 bases. V lost 5 bases to trimming and J lost 3 bases; unmatched junction nucleotides: 11. The CDR3 has 16 residues. The germline V gene has CDR1 SGDLS and CDR2 YYNGEE. CDR3 in amino acids: CASSWELAVSTDTQYF. CDR3 nucleotides: TGTGCCAGCAGTTGGGAACTAGCGGTCTCGACAGATACGCAGTATTTT. Supplemented by reference TRBV9 and TRBJ2-3, the full variable domain reads DSGVTQTPKHLITATGQRVTLRCSPRSGDLSVYWYQQSLDQGLQFLIQYYNGEERAKGNILERFSAQQFPDLHSELNLSSLELGDSALYFCASSWELAVSTDTQYFGPGTRLTVL.

This clonotype has a handful of counts. The chain joins TRBV30 to TRBJ1-2; TRBD1 agrees at 12 bases. V lost 1 base, J lost 4 bases, and 4 bases stayed unmatched. The CDR3 consists of 15 residues. CDR1 is GTSNPN, CDR2 SVGIG, per germline (reference sequence). The chain's CDR3 is CAWSAPGQGAYGYTF. The CDR3 nucleotides are TGTGCCTGGAGTGCTCCGGGACAGGGGGCCTATGGCTACACCTTC. The full variable domain, in which reference TRBV30 and TRBJ1-2 provide the parts outside the CDR3, is SQTIHQWPATLVQPVGSPLSLECTVEGTSNPNLYWYRQAAGRGLQLLFYSVGIGQISSEVPQNLSASRPQDRQFILSSKKLLLSDSGFYLCAWSAPGQGAYGYTFGSGTRLTVV.

V usage is TRBV7-4 and J usage is TRBJ1-6, with TRBD1 as a possible D gene (5 bases). V was clipped by 1 base and J by 9 bases, with 13 bases between them. The CDR3 is 15 residues long. CDR1 and CDR2 (germline): SGHVT, SQSDAQ. CDR3 coding DNA: TGTGCCAGCAGCTTAGGACAAGGGGACTCTTCACCCCTCCACTTT. It codes for CASSLGQGDSSPLHF.

The chain has TRBV6-4 and TRBJ2-3; TRBD2 aligns across 8 bases. This CDR3 is 15 amino acids long. CDR1 MRHNA and CDR2 SNTAGT come from the germline V gene. The junction had 4 bases not matched to a gene; V was cut back by 3 bases and J by 2 bases. The CDR3 spells CASSEERGSTDTQYF. CDR3 in DNA: TGTGCCAGCAGTGAGGAGCGGGGGTCCACAGATACGCAGTATTTT.

Ten or more counts support this clonotype. This chain uses TRBV7-2 with TRBJ1-5; a possible D gene is TRBD1 (5 bases). Trimming shortened V by 4 bases and J by 6 bases, and 10 bases separated the two germline ends. The CDR3 covers 13 residues. The V gene's germline CDR1 is SGHTA and CDR2 FQGNSA. This CDR3 is CASSSQGTQPQHF. Here the CDR3 DNA reads TGTGCCAGCAGCTCCCAAGGGACTCAGCCCCAGCATTTT.